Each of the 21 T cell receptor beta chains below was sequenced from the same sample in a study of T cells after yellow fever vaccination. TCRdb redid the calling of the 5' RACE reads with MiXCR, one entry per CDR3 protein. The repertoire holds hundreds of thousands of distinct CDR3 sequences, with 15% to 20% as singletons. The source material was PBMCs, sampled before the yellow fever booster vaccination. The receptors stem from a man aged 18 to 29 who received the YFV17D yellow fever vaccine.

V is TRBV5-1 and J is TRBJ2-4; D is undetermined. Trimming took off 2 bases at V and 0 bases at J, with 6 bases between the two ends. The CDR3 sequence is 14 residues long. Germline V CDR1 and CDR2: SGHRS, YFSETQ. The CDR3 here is CASSFGLAKNIQYF. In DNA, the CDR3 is TGCGCCAGCAGCTTTGGGCTAGCCAAAAACATTCAGTACTTC.

The CDR3 protein is CASSHSRVWQFNTDTQYF. The CDR3 nucleotides read TGCGCCAGCAGCCATTCGAGGGTATGGCAGTTCAACACAGATACGCAGTATTTT. The chain joins TRBV4-3 to TRBJ2-3; the D gene is possibly TRBD2 (5 bases). Looked up from germline, CDR1 is LGHNA and CDR2 is YSLEER. Trimming stripped 3 bases from V and 2 bases from J, with 21 bases between. The CDR3 contains 18 residues.

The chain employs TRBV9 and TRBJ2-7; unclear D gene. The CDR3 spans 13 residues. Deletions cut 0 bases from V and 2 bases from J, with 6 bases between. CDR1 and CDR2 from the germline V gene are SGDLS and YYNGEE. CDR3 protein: CASSVGLTYEQYF. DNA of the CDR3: TGTGCCAGCAGCGTAGGCCTTACCTACGAGCAGTACTTC.

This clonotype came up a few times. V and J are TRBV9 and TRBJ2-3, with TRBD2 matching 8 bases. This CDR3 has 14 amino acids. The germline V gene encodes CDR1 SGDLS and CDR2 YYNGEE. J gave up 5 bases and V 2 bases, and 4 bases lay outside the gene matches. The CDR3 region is CASSVGAGGDTQYF. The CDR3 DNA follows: TGTGCCAGCAGCGTGGGTGCGGGGGGAGATACGCAGTATTTT. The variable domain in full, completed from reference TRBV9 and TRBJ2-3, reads DSGVTQTPKHLITATGQRVTLRCSPRSGDLSVYWYQQSLDQGLQFLIQYYNGEERAKGNILERFSAQQFPDLHSELNLSSLELGDSALYFCASSVGAGGDTQYFGPGTRLTVL.

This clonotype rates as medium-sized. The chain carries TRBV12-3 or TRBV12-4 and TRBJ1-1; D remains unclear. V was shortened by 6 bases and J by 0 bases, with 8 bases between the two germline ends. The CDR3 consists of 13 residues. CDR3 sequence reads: CASRKKMNTEAFF. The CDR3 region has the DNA TGTGCCAGCAGGAAAAAAATGAACACTGAAGCTTTCTTT.

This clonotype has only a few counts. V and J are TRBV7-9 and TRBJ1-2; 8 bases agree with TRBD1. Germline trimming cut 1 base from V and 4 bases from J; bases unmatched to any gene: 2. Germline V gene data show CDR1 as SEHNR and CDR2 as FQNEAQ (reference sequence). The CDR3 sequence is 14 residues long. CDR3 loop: CASSLETGAYGYTF. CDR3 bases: TGTGCCAGCAGCTTAGAGACAGGGGCCTATGGCTACACCTTC.

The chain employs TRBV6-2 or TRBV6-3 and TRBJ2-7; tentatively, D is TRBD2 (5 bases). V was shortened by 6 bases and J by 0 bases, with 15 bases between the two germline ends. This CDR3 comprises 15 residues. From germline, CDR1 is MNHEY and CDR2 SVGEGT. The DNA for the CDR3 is TGTGCCAGCAGCGACGGGGATTATAGCTCCTACGAGCAGTACTTC. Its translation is CASSDGDYSSYEQYF.

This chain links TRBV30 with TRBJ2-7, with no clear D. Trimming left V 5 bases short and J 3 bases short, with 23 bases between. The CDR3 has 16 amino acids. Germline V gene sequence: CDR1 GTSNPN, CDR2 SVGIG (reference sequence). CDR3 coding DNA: TGTGCCTGGGGGTCCTCCCCTGGAGTACACCTCTACGAGCAGTACGTC. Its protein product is CAWGSSPGVHLYEQYV.

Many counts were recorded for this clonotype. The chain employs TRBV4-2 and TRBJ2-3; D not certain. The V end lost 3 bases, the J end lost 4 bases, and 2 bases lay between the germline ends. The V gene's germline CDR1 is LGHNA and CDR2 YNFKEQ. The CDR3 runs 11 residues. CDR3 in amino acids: CASSHADTQYF. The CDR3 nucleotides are TGTGCCAGCAGCCACGCAGATACGCAGTATTTT.

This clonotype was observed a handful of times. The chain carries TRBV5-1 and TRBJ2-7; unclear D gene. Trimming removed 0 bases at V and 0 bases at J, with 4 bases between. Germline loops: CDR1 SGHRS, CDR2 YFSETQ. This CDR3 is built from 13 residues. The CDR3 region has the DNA TGCGCCAGCAGCTTGGACCCCTCCTACGAGCAGTACGTC. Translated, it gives CASSLDPSYEQYV.

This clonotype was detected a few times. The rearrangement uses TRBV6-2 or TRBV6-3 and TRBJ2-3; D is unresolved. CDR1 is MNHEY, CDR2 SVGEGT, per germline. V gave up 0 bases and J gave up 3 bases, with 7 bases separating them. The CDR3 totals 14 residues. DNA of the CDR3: TGTGCCAGCAGTTACTCGACTTTAACAGATACGCAGTATTTT. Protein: CASSYSTLTDTQYF.

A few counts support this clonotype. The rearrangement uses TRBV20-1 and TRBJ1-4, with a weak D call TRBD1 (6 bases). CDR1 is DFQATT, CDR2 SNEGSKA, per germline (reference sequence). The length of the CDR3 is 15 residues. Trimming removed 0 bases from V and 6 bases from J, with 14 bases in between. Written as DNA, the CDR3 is TGCAGTGCTAGAGATCTCGGGGGCCCGGATGAAAAACTGTTTTTT. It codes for CSARDLGGPDEKLFF.

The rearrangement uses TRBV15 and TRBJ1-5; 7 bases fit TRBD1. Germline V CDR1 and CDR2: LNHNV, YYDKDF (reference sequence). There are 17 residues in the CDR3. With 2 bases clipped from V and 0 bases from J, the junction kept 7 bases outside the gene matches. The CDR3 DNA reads TGTGCCACCAGCAGAACCAGGGACAGCTATAGCAATCAGCCCCAGCATTTT. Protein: CATSRTRDSYSNQPQHF.

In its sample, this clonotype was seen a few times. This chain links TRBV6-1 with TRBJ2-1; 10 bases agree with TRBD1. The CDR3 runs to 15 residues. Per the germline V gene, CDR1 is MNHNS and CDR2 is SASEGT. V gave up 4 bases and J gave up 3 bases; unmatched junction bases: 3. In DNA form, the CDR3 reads TGTGCCAGCAGTGTGACAGGGGGCCGCTACAATGAGCAGTTCTTC. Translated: CASSVTGGRYNEQFF.

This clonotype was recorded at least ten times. CDR3: CATSGPTGLGNEQFF. CDR3 in DNA: TGTGCCACCAGTGGTCCGACAGGGTTGGGGAATGAGCAGTTCTTC. The V gene is TRBV24-1, the J gene TRBJ2-1, with 7 positions matching TRBD1. Trimming took 5 bases from V and 7 from J; bases not matched to a gene: 10. The CDR3 has 15 residues. Looked up from germline, CDR1 is KGHDR and CDR2 is SFDVKD.

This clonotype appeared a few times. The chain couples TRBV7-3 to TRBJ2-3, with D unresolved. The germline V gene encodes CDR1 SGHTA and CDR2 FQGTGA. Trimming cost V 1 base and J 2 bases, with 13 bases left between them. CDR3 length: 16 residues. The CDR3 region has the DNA TGTGCCAGCAGCTTAAGGTTAGGCTACTTCACAGATACGCAGTATTTT. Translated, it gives CASSLRLGYFTDTQYF.

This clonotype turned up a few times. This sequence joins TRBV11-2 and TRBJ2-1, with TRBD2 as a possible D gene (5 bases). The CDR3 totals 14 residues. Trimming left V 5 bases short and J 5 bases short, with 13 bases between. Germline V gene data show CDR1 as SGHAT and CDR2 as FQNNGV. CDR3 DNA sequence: TGTGCCAGCAGCCCGCGGACTGGTAACAATGAGCAGTTCTTC. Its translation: CASSPRTGNNEQFF.

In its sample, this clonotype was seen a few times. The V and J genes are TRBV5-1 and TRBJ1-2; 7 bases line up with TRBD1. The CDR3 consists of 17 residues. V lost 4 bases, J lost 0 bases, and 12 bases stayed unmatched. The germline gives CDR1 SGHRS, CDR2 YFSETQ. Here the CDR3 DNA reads TGCGCCAGCAGCCCTAGACAGGGCGACGGGGCTAACTATGGCTACACCTTC. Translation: CASSPRQGDGANYGYTF.

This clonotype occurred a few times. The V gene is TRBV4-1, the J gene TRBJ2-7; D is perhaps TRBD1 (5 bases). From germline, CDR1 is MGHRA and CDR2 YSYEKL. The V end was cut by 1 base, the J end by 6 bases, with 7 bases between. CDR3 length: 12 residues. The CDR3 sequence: CASSQGRVEQYV. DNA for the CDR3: TGCGCCAGCAGCCAAGGCAGGGTCGAGCAGTACGTC.

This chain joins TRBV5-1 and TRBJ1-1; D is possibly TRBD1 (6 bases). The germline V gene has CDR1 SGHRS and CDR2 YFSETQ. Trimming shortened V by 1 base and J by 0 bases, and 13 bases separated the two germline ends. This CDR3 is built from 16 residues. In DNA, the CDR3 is TGCGCCAGCAGCTTGTCGTCAGGGGCACTGAACACTGAAGCTTTCTTT. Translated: CASSLSSGALNTEAFF.

The DNA for the CDR3 is TGTGCCAGCAGCTTACTCACAGGGGAGGATGAAAAACTGTTTTTT. As protein: CASSLLTGEDEKLFF. The genes are TRBV7-3 and TRBJ1-4; 7 bases map to TRBD1. The V and J ends lost 2 bases and 6 bases, in that order; junction bases with no gene match: 6. CDR1 and CDR2 from the germline V gene are SGHTA and FQGTGA. The CDR3 totals 15 residues. Together with reference TRBV7-3 and TRBJ1-4, the CDR3 gives the full variable domain: GAGVSQTPSNKVTEKGKYVELRCDPISGHTALYWYRQSLGQGPEFLIYFQGTGAADDSGLPNDRFFAVRPEGSVSTLKIQRTERGDSAVYLCASSLLTGEDEKLFFGSGTQLSVL.